These 29 T cell receptor beta chains were all obtained from the same sample, sequenced in a study of blood T cell repertoires in COVID-19. Method: immunoSEQ multiplex PCR; TCRdb's copy keeps in-frame clones and lacks some. The sample consists of fewer than 200,000 clones, around 85% of them appearing once. Sequencing was done on a sample of peripheral blood. All receptors come from a man aged 60-69 years who had recovered from COVID-19.

This clone was picked up one time. V is TRBV27 and J is TRBJ1-1, with D perhaps TRBD1 (6 bases). Per germline, CDR1 MNHEY and CDR2 SMNVEV (reference sequence). With 5 bases removed from V and 6 bases from J, the gap between germline ends came to 13 bases. The CDR3 covers 13 residues. The DNA for the CDR3 is TGTGCCAGCAGTCTTAACAGGGTCGCTGAAGCTTTCTTT. Translated, it gives CASSLNRVAEAFF.

The chain employs TRBV7-8 and TRBJ1-1, with 8 bases identical to TRBD1. The trim removed 5 bases at V and 4 bases at J, leaving 3 bases unmatched. The CDR3 length is 13 residues. Germline V CDR1 and CDR2: SGHVS, FQNEAQ. In nucleotides, the CDR3 is TGTGCCAGCAGCCTAGGACAGGGCACTGAAGCTTTCTTT. This gives the protein CASSLGQGTEAFF.

The chain recombines TRBV7-9 with TRBJ2-1; TRBD2 matches at 8 bases. The CDR3 consists of 14 residues. Trimming cost V 3 bases and J 10 bases; bases outside gene matches: 8. Germline CDR1 reads SEHNR; CDR2 reads FQNEAQ (reference sequence). CDR3 bases: TGTGCCAGCAGCTTCGGGGGGGCGGTATTCGAGCAGTTCTTC. Its protein is CASSFGGAVFEQFF.

This clone was picked up one time. This chain links TRBV19 with TRBJ2-5; 10 bases match TRBD1. CDR3 length: 16 residues. Trimming cost V 4 bases and J 4 bases; bases outside gene matches: 9. CDR1 LNHDA and CDR2 SQIVND come from the germline V gene (reference sequence). The DNA of the CDR3 is TGTGCCAGTAGTACCCCCCGGGACAGGGGAGGAGAGACCCAGTACTTC. This sequence encodes CASSTPRDRGGETQYF.

This sequence joins TRBV13 and TRBJ2-1, with 7 positions matching TRBD1. This CDR3 is 13 amino acids long. V lost 5 bases, J lost 9 bases, and 7 bases stayed unmatched. Germline CDR1 and CDR2: PRHDT and FYEKMQ (reference sequence). CDR3 DNA: TGTGCCAGCAGCCCCCAGGACAGGTTTGAGCAGTTCTTC. This codes for CASSPQDRFEQFF.

Details on this clone: Other DNA variants within this sample encode the same CDR3. The chain carries TRBV19 and TRBJ1-3; D is ambiguous. CDR1 is LNHDA and CDR2 is SQIVND in the germline V gene (reference sequence). Trimming pared 5 bases from V and 2 bases from J, leaving 7 bases between. The CDR3 is 13 amino acids. Here the CDR3 DNA reads TGTGCCAGTAGTGGCACAGCTGGAAACACCATATATTTT. This codes for CASSGTAGNTIYF. The whole variable domain, filled in from reference TRBV19 and TRBJ1-3, reads DGGITQSPKYLFRKEGQNVTLSCEQNLNHDAMYWYRQDPGQGLRLIYYSQIVNDFQKGDIAEGYSVSREKKESFPLTVTSAQKNPTAFYLCASSGTAGNTIYFGEGSWLTVV.

The chain joins TRBV5-1 to TRBJ1-4; 10 bases fit TRBD1. With 4 bases clipped from V and 1 base from J, the junction kept 1 base outside the gene matches. Germline assignment: CDR1 SGHRS and CDR2 YFSETQ. The CDR3 is 15 amino acids. The CDR3 here is CASSRDRGTNEKLFF. CDR3 coding DNA: TGCGCCAGCAGCCGGGACAGGGGAACTAATGAAAAACTGTTTTTT.

DNA of the CDR3: TGTGCCAGCAGCCCTCGAAACAGGGGAAACGGCTACACCTTC. Translation gives CASSPRNRGNGYTF. V is TRBV7-2 and J is TRBJ1-2; 7 positions match TRBD1. The V gene end was trimmed by 5 bases and the J gene end by 8 bases; junction bases not matched to a gene: 11. Germline V gene lookup returns CDR1 SGHTA and CDR2 FQGNSA. The CDR3 length is 14 residues.

J is TRBJ1-1 and V is TRBV5-1, with TRBD1 matching 8 bases. Trimming cost V 5 bases and J 4 bases; bases outside gene matches: 7. The CDR3 loop spans 14 amino acids. CDR1 SGHRS and CDR2 YFSETQ come from the germline V gene. CDR3 region: CASRPNRGTTEAFF. DNA for the CDR3: TGCGCCAGCAGGCCGAACAGGGGGACCACTGAAGCTTTCTTT. Filled out from reference TRBV5-1 and TRBJ1-1, the complete variable domain reads KAGVTQTPRYLIKTRGQQVTLSCSPISGHRSVSWYQQTPGQGLQFLFEYFSETQRNKGNFPGRFSGRQFSNSRSEMNVSTLELGDSALYLCASRPNRGTTEAFFGQGTRLTVV.

V and J are TRBV2 and TRBJ2-2; 7 bases align to TRBD1. Germline V gene sequence: CDR1 SNHLY, CDR2 FYNNEI. The trim removed 0 bases at V and 2 bases at J, leaving 3 bases unmatched. The CDR3 length is 16 residues. The CDR3, as DNA: TGTGCCAGCAGTGAAGCAGGGGACAGTAACACCGGGGAGCTGTTTTTT. This sequence encodes CASSEAGDSNTGELFF. Variable domain in full (rest from reference TRBV2 and TRBJ2-2): EPEVTQTPSHQVTQMGQEVILRCVPISNHLYFYWYRQILGQKVEFLVSFYNNEISEKSEIFDDQFSVERPDGSNFTLKIRSTKLEDSAMYFCASSEAGDSNTGELFFGEGSRLTVL.

The chain carries TRBV4-3 and TRBJ1-2, with 9 bases aligning to TRBD1. V lost 0 bases and J lost 7; bases outside the gene matches: 9. Germline V gene lookup returns CDR1 LGHNA and CDR2 YSLEER. The CDR3 extends over 16 amino acids. This chain's CDR3 is CASSQEPGQGSPGYTF. Written as DNA, the CDR3 is TGCGCCAGCAGCCAAGAACCGGGACAGGGTTCTCCTGGCTACACCTTC.

The chain combines TRBV30 with TRBJ1-2; 7 nucleotides agree with TRBD1. J was trimmed by 7 bases and V by 3 bases; bases with no gene match: 8. Germline loops: CDR1 GTSNPN, CDR2 SVGIG (reference sequence). CDR3 length: 13 residues. The CDR3 nucleotides are TGTGCCTGGAGCTCTACAGGGGCTGGTGGCTACACCTTC. Residues: CAWSSTGAGGYTF.

J is TRBJ1-1 and V is TRBV7-2; possible D gene TRBD1, 6 bases. The CDR3 runs 15 residues. The V end lost 1 base, the J end lost 5 bases, and 14 bases lay between the germline ends. Germline V lookup: CDR1 SGHTA, CDR2 FQGNSA. In DNA form, the CDR3 reads TGTGCCAGCAGCTTAGGGGGGACATCGCGGACTGAAGCTTTCTTT. This encodes CASSLGGTSRTEAFF.

On this clone: In the same sample, other DNA sequences code for this CDR3. The V call is TRBV18, the J call TRBJ1-3, with D possibly being TRBD1 (5 bases). The ends were cut back, 2 bases at V and 0 bases at J, with 11 bases in the middle. The CDR3 extends over 16 amino acids. Germline CDR1 and CDR2: KGHSH and LQKENI. CDR3 sequence reads: CASSPYDSSSGNTIYF. The CDR3 nucleotides are TGTGCCAGCTCACCATACGACAGTAGCTCTGGAAACACCATATATTTT.

The chain is built from TRBV6-5 and TRBJ2-7, with TRBD1 identical over 8 bases. CDR1 and CDR2 (germline): MNHEY, SVGAGI. This CDR3 has 15 residues. The V segment lost 4 bases and the J segment 2 bases; nucleotides outside the gene matches: 7. The CDR3 sequence: CASSFRGRDAYEQYF. CDR3 DNA sequence: TGTGCCAGCAGTTTCAGGGGGCGCGATGCCTACGAGCAGTACTTC.

V and J are TRBV7-9 and TRBJ2-3; D uncertain. There are 16 residues in the CDR3. CDR1 and CDR2 (germline): SEHNR, FQNEAQ (reference sequence). V was pared by 1 base and J by 2 bases, with 13 bases between. The CDR3 here is CASSLGHLHNTDTQYF. CDR3 sequence (DNA): TGTGCCAGCAGCTTAGGACACCTACATAACACAGATACGCAGTATTTT.

The chain joins TRBV21-1 to TRBJ1-1; the table's D gene call, TRBD1, was not cross checked with the DNA. TRBV21-1 is described as a pseudogene. The CDR3 runs 15 residues. DNA for the CDR3: TGTGCCAGCAGCGCCTTTATACAGAAGGATACTGAAGCTTTCTTT. It codes for CASSAFIQKDTEAFF.

This clone was seen a single time. The J gene is TRBJ1-6, the V gene TRBV19; perhaps TRBD1 as D (5 bases). Germline CDR1 LNHDA, CDR2 SQIVND (reference sequence). V gave up 3 bases and J gave up 7 bases, with 13 bases separating them. This CDR3 comprises 15 residues. The CDR3 region has the DNA TGTGCCAGTAGTATGTTTCAGGGAGGCAATTCACCCCTCCACTTT. It translates to CASSMFQGGNSPLHF. The complete variable domain, with remaining parts taken from reference TRBV19 and TRBJ1-6, reads DGGITQSPKYLFRKEGQNVTLSCEQNLNHDAMYWYRQDPGQGLRLIYYSQIVNDFQKGDIAEGYSVSREKKESFPLTVTSAQKNPTAFYLCASSMFQGGNSPLHFGNGTRLTVT.

Only a few counts were recorded for this clone. The chain uses TRBV3-1 (or the pseudogene TRBV3-2) and TRBJ1-1, with D uncertain. Per germline, CDR1 LGHDT and CDR2 YNNKEL (reference sequence). The ends were cut back, 2 bases at V and 9 bases at J, with 22 bases in the middle. The CDR3 length is 16 residues. The CDR3 loop is CASSQIPQRENFKAFF. DNA for the CDR3: TGTGCCAGCAGCCAAATCCCCCAGAGGGAGAACTTTAAAGCTTTCTTT.

This chain links TRBV12-5 with TRBJ2-7; TRBD1 aligns across 9 bases. V was pared by 1 base and J by 5 bases, with 6 bases of the junction left unmatched. The CDR3 runs to 15 residues. Germline V gives CDR1 LGHNT, CDR2 FRNRAP. CDR3 nucleotide sequence: TGTGCTAGTGGTTTGGGGACAGGGGCTAGGAACGAGCAGTACTTC. Its protein is CASGLGTGARNEQYF.

J is TRBJ2-2 and V is TRBV7-8, with TRBD1 as a possible D gene (5 bases). Per the germline V gene, CDR1 is SGHVS and CDR2 is FQNEAQ. The CDR3 totals 13 residues. The CDR3 sequence: CAKQDGNTGELFF. For the CDR3, the DNA is TGTGCAAAACAGGACGGGAACACCGGGGAGCTGTTTTTT.

The chain couples TRBV30 to TRBJ1-3; TRBD1 matches 7 bases. This CDR3 is 12 amino acids long. Germline CDR1 and CDR2: GTSNPN and SVGIG (reference sequence). Trimming removed 6 bases from V and 4 bases from J; junction bases left unmatched: 3. Here the CDR3 DNA reads TGTGCCTGTCGGGACAGCGGAAACACCATATATTTT. Its translation is CACRDSGNTIYF.

The rearrangement uses TRBV11-1 and TRBJ2-1; D not certain. CDR1 is SGHAT and CDR2 is FQDESV in the germline V gene (reference sequence). Trimming left V 5 bases short and J 7 bases short, with 12 bases between. The CDR3 covers 13 residues. CDR3 sequence (DNA): TGTGCCAGCAGCCCAGTAGTGGAGAATGAGCAGTTCTTC. Amino acid sequence: CASSPVVENEQFF. The full variable domain, completed using reference TRBV11-1 and TRBJ2-1, is EAEVAQSPRYKITEKSQAVAFWCDPISGHATLYWYRQILGQGPELLVQFQDESVVDDSQLPKDRFSAERLKGVDSTLKIQPAELGDSAMYLCASSPVVENEQFFGPGTRLTVL.

The V gene is TRBV29-1, the J gene TRBJ2-5; 7 nucleotides match TRBD1. The CDR3 sequence is 12 residues long. The germline CDR1 and CDR2 sequences are SQVTM and ANQGSEA. V gave up 7 bases and J gave up 1 base; unmatched junction bases: 3. The CDR3 nucleotides read TGCAGCGGCGGACAGGCCCAAGAGACCCAGTACTTC. Translation gives CSGGQAQETQYF. Complete variable domain (other parts from reference TRBV29-1 and TRBJ2-5): SAVISQKPSRDICQRGTSLTIQCQVDSQVTMMFWYRQQPGQSLTLIATANQGSEATYESGFVIDKFPISRPNLTFSTLTVSNMSPEDSSIYLCSGGQAQETQYFGPGTRLLVL.

The chain carries TRBV12-5 and TRBJ2-5, with 14 nucleotides matching TRBD2. Germline V gene sequence: CDR1 LGHNT, CDR2 FRNRAP. J was trimmed by 4 bases and V by 1 base; bases with no gene match: 8. This CDR3 spans 18 amino acids. The CDR3 sequence is CASGLGTTGTSGGETQYF. CDR3 nucleotide sequence: TGTGCTAGTGGTTTGGGAACAACCGGGACTAGCGGGGGAGAGACCCAGTACTTC.

The chain employs TRBV3-1 (or the pseudogene TRBV3-2) and TRBJ2-3; 14 bases align to TRBD2. The CDR3 is 18 amino acids. Germline-derived CDR1 and CDR2 are LGHDT and YNNKEL (reference sequence). The V and J ends lost 0 bases and 1 base, in that order; junction bases with no gene match: 3. The CDR3 reads CASSQDRTSGGRTDTQYF. Written as DNA, the CDR3 is TGTGCCAGCAGCCAAGACCGGACTAGCGGGGGGCGCACAGATACGCAGTATTTT.

The V gene is TRBV6-2 or TRBV6-3, the J gene TRBJ2-7, with a possible D match to TRBD2 (6 bases). The CDR3 contains 13 residues. Germline CDR1 and CDR2: MNHEY and SVGEGT. Trimming took off 5 bases at V and 5 bases at J, with 13 bases between the two ends. The CDR3 sequence: CASSPRGSHEQYF. The CDR3 coding sequence is TGTGCCAGCAGTCCCCGGGGGAGTCACGAGCAGTACTTC.

The table lists this clone with a count of one. CDR3 in DNA: TGTGCCAGCAGGGGTGCAGGGCTTAACACTGAAGCTTTCTTT. Encoded protein: CASRGAGLNTEAFF. The chain employs TRBV6-5 and TRBJ1-1; maybe TRBD1 (5 bases). Trimming removed 6 bases at V and 2 bases at J, with 13 bases between. The CDR3 totals 14 residues. Germline V gene sequence: CDR1 MNHEY, CDR2 SVGAGI.

The chain links TRBV5-4 to TRBJ2-5; tentative D call: TRBD2 (6 bases). In germline, CDR1 is SGHNT, CDR2 YYREEE (reference sequence). This CDR3 has 13 amino acids. V was cut by 5 bases and J by 5 bases, with 13 bases left in between. CDR3 protein: CASSFRGGETQYF. The DNA of the CDR3 is TGTGCCAGCAGTTTTAGGGGAGGCGAGACCCAGTACTTC.